Listed below are T cell receptor beta chains from one sample, sequenced in a study of regulatory T cells in long-lasting Graves disease. Each CDR3 protein gets one entry after TCRdb re-called the multiplex PCR reads with MiXCR. The repertoire holds roughly 400,000 distinct CDR3 sequences, with about 20% as singletons. The sequenced sample was peripheral blood mononuclear cells (PBMCs), obtained when the disease was refractory, from a patient treated with antithyroid drugs. All receptors derive from a female donor with Graves disease. Each CDR3 is given with its conserved first and last residue. Fields, in order: CDR3 protein, CDR3 DNA, clone size, J gene, V gene, D gene. A D gene is named only where the DNA matches it firmly. Only some rows state a clone size, as once, few, many or a class for expanded clones.

CASSLSSPRLAVQDTQYF | TGTGCCAGCAGCTTATCAAGCCCCCGACTAGCCGTTCAGGATACGCAGTATTTT | few | TRBJ2-3 | TRBV7-2 | TRBD2
CASSLGFGTEAFF | TGTGCCAGCAGCCTCGGTTTTGGCACTGAAGCTTTCTTT | many | TRBJ1-1 | TRBV11-2 | -
CSARDSRGADTQYF | TGCAGTGCTAGAGATTCCAGAGGGGCAGATACGCAGTATTTT | few | TRBJ2-3 | TRBV20-1 | -
CASSLYGTGAQEQFF | TGCGCCAGCAGCTTGTACGGGACAGGGGCGCAAGAGCAGTTCTTC | - | TRBJ2-1 | TRBV5-1 | TRBD1
CAISAQGEDTEAFF | TGTGCCATCAGTGCGCAAGGAGAGGACACTGAAGCTTTCTTT | many | TRBJ1-1 | TRBV10-3 | -
CASRIDGGMPSGELFF | TGTGCCAGCAGGATAGACGGGGGAATGCCCTCCGGGGAGCTGTTTTTT | few | TRBJ2-2 | TRBV28 | -
CSALEGFGLPLHF | TGCAGTGCTTTGGAGGGTTTTGGGTTACCCCTCCACTTT | few | TRBJ1-6 | TRBV20-1 | -
CASTYSLMNTEAFF | TGTGCCAGTACTTACAGCCTCATGAACACTGAAGCTTTCTTT | - | TRBJ1-1 | TRBV19 | -
CSAMWSTTNEKLFF | TGCAGTGCTATGTGGTCAACAACTAATGAAAAACTGTTTTTT | few | TRBJ1-4 | TRBV20-1 | -
CASSPDGNYGYTF | TGCGCCAGCAGTCCTGACGGGAACTATGGCTACACCTTC | many | TRBJ1-2 | TRBV5-1 | -
CASSLYLEAFF | TGTGCCAGTAGTCTTTACTTGGAAGCTTTCTTT | - | TRBJ1-1 | TRBV19 | -
CASSLSPRFWGGNQETQYF | TGTGCCAGCAGCCTCAGCCCCAGGTTCTGGGGGGGGAACCAAGAGACCCAGTACTTC | many | TRBJ2-5 | TRBV2 | TRBD2
CASSLPDGLNEQFF | TGTGCCAGCAGTTTACCCGATGGTCTCAATGAGCAGTTCTTC | few | TRBJ2-1 | TRBV28 | -
CASSEAARHTEAFF | TGTGCCAGCAGCGAAGCTGCCAGGCACACTGAAGCTTTCTTT | few | TRBJ1-1 | TRBV7-9 | -
CASSSPRGGPGNTIYF | TGTGCCAGCAGCTCACCCAGGGGGGGGCCTGGAAACACCATATATTTT | many | TRBJ1-3 | TRBV11-2 | TRBD1
CASSQNQGAGANVLTF | TGCGCCAGCAGCCAAAACCAGGGGGCTGGGGCCAACGTCCTGACTTTC | - | TRBJ2-6 | TRBV4-3 | TRBD1
CSAWRQGPQGEKLFF | TGCAGCGCTTGGCGTCAGGGTCCACAGGGTGAAAAACTGTTTTTT | many | TRBJ1-4 | TRBV29-1 | -